A single sample is the source of the 18 T cell receptor beta chains below, sequenced in a study of yellow fever vaccine responses in identical twins. Via MiXCR, TCRdb re-called the RT-PCR reads, giving one row per CDR3 protein. The table records about 3,000 distinct CDR3 sequences, approximately 91% of them present only once. The sequenced sample was T cells from blood (PBMCs), unsorted or a sorted subset (not recorded which), obtained before or after yellow fever vaccination (not recorded which). The receptors shown here come from a woman aged 18-29 years who received the yellow fever vaccine.

The chain links TRBV3-1 to TRBJ2-7; D possibly corresponds to TRBD2 (5 bases). The CDR3 runs to 14 residues. V was pared by 1 base and J by 0 bases, with 7 bases between. From germline, CDR1 is LGHDT and CDR2 YNNKEL (reference sequence). The CDR3 spells CASSQGGRSYEQYF. The CDR3 DNA sequence: TGTGCCAGCAGCCAAGGCGGGCGCTCCTACGAGCAGTACTTC.

The J gene is TRBJ2-7, the V gene TRBV7-3; the D is unclear. Trimming removed 0 bases at V and 2 bases at J, with 14 bases between. There are 16 residues in the CDR3. The germline gives CDR1 SGHTA, CDR2 FQGTGA. The CDR3 region has the DNA TGTGCCAGCAGCTTAACGGACCGATTCAGTACCTACGAGCAGTACTTC. Translation: CASSLTDRFSTYEQYF. The full variable domain, completed using reference TRBV7-3 and TRBJ2-7, is GAGVSQTPSNKVTEKGKYVELRCDPISGHTALYWYRQSLGQGPEFLIYFQGTGAADDSGLPNDRFFAVRPEGSVSTLKIQRTERGDSAVYLCASSLTDRFSTYEQYFGPGTRLTVT.

The chain employs TRBV6-4 and TRBJ2-1; possibly TRBD2 for D (6 bases). The germline V and J ends were trimmed by 0 bases and 2 bases, with 8 bases remaining between them. This CDR3 is 15 amino acids long. Germline loops: CDR1 MRHNA, CDR2 SNTAGT. The DNA for the CDR3 is TGTGCCAGCAGTGACTCCGCGGGGACCTACAATGAGCAGTTCTTC. It codes for CASSDSAGTYNEQFF.

This chain connects TRBV12-3 or TRBV12-4 to TRBJ2-3, with D perhaps matching TRBD2 (6 bases). The CDR3 runs to 14 residues. Deletions cut 2 bases from V and 6 bases from J, with 12 bases between. The CDR3 DNA reads as TGTGCCAGCAGTTTAACGGGAGCAATGGATACGCAGTATTTT. Amino acids: CASSLTGAMDTQYF.

This chain connects TRBV12-3 or TRBV12-4 to TRBJ1-2; the match to TRBD1 covers 11 bases. The CDR3 is made up of 14 amino acids. Trimming at V came to 5 bases and at J to 4 bases, leaving 3 bases not matched to a gene. For the CDR3, the DNA is TGTGCCAGCAGTCGCGGGACAGGGGGCTATGGCTACACCTTC. Translated: CASSRGTGGYGYTF.

The chain uses TRBV19 and TRBJ2-7; unclear D gene. V was clipped by 3 bases and J by 7 bases, with 7 bases between them. From germline, CDR1 is LNHDA and CDR2 SQIVND (reference sequence). There are 11 residues in the CDR3. The CDR3 DNA reads TGTGCCAGTAGTATGGCGTTTGAGCAGTACTTC. It yields the protein CASSMAFEQYF. The entire variable domain, with the rest obtained from reference TRBV19 and TRBJ2-7, is as follows: DGGITQSPKYLFRKEGQNVTLSCEQNLNHDAMYWYRQDPGQGLRLIYYSQIVNDFQKGDIAEGYSVSREKKESFPLTVTSAQKNPTAFYLCASSMAFEQYFGPGTRLTVT.

This clonotype occurred once. V usage is TRBV20-1 and J usage is TRBJ2-5; a weak D match, TRBD2 (5 bases). Trimming removed 3 bases from V and 2 bases from J, with 7 bases in between. The CDR3 spans 12 residues. Per the germline V gene, CDR1 is DFQATT and CDR2 is SNEGSKA (reference sequence). In DNA, the CDR3 is TGCAGTGCTAGCCGGACTCAAGAGACCCAGTACTTC. Amino acids: CSASRTQETQYF.

V usage is TRBV7-2 and J usage is TRBJ2-3; D gene ambiguous. Trimming left V 3 bases short and J 0 bases short, with 1 base between. This CDR3 contains 12 residues. Germline CDR1 is SGHTA and CDR2 is FQGNSA. The CDR3 DNA sequence: TGTGCCAGCAGCTTTAGCACAGATACGCAGTATTTT. This gives the protein CASSFSTDTQYF.

The chain has TRBV12-3 or TRBV12-4 and TRBJ2-3; TRBD1 might be the D (5 bases). The CDR3 has 14 residues. Trimming cost V 6 bases and J 1 base, with 11 bases left between them. CDR3 loop: CASRQGRGTDTQYF. CDR3 in DNA: TGTGCCAGCAGGCAGGGCAGGGGCACAGATACGCAGTATTTT.

The chain carries TRBV6-2 or TRBV6-3 and TRBJ2-3; 13 bases are a match to TRBD2. Germline V gene sequence: CDR1 MNHEY, CDR2 SVGEGT. V lost 2 bases and J lost 2; bases outside the gene matches: 4. The CDR3 loop spans 17 amino acids. The CDR3 DNA follows: TGTGCCAGCAGTTACCGTACTAGCGGGGGGGCCACAGATACGCAGTATTTT. Encoded protein: CASSYRTSGGATDTQYF.

V gene TRBV6-2 or TRBV6-3 combines with J gene TRBJ2-1; 8 bases line up with TRBD2. The length of the CDR3 is 13 residues. The germline gives CDR1 MNHEY, CDR2 SVGEGT. Trimming cost V 7 bases and J 4 bases; bases outside gene matches: 3. CDR3 DNA: TGTGCCAGCACAACTAGCGGTTACAATGAGCAGTTCTTC. It codes for CASTTSGYNEQFF.

V usage is TRBV18 and J usage is TRBJ1-1; TRBD1 might be the D (5 bases). Germline V gene sequence: CDR1 KGHSH, CDR2 LQKENI. V was pared by 4 bases and J by 5 bases, with 11 bases between. The CDR3 contains 13 residues. Written as DNA, the CDR3 is TGTGCCAGCTCACTAGGCAGGGAAACTGAAGCTTTCTTT. It translates to CASSLGRETEAFF.

The chain recombines TRBV18 with TRBJ2-1; TRBD1 matches at 9 bases. CDR1 and CDR2 (germline): KGHSH, LQKENI. The V gene end was trimmed by 2 bases and the J gene end by 6 bases; junction bases not matched to a gene: 2. This CDR3 spans 14 amino acids. DNA for the CDR3: TGTGCCAGCTCACCAAGGACAGGGGTCAATGAGCAGTTCTTC. Its translation: CASSPRTGVNEQFF.

This chain links TRBV12-3 or TRBV12-4 with TRBJ2-3; maybe TRBD1 (6 bases). The CDR3 extends over 15 amino acids. Trimming cost V 2 bases and J 0 bases, with 9 bases left between them. CDR3 in amino acids: CASSLWGTSTDTQYF. For the CDR3, the DNA is TGTGCCAGCAGTTTATGGGGGACAAGCACAGATACGCAGTATTTT.

The chain has TRBV29-1 and TRBJ2-2, with D possibly being TRBD2 (6 bases). This CDR3 region has 14 residues. V lost 4 bases, J lost 2 bases, and 11 bases lay in between. Per germline, CDR1 SQVTM and CDR2 ANQGSEA. CDR3 amino acids: CSVVPGVNTGELFF. The CDR3 DNA reads as TGCAGCGTTGTTCCGGGGGTTAACACCGGGGAGCTGTTTTTT.

The genes are TRBV15 and TRBJ2-5, with no clear D. CDR1 is LNHNV and CDR2 is YYDKDF in the germline V gene (reference sequence). V lost 3 bases and J lost 5, with 10 bases in between. This CDR3 has 13 residues. CDR3 amino acids: CATSSRKWETQYF. The CDR3 DNA is TGTGCCACCAGCAGTAGAAAATGGGAGACCCAGTACTTC.

V usage is TRBV7-6 and J usage is TRBJ2-7; 9 bases are shared with TRBD1. Trimming took 8 bases from V and 5 from J; bases not matched to a gene: 10. Germline CDR1 SGHVS, CDR2 FNYEAQ. This CDR3 has 14 amino acids. CDR3 DNA sequence: TGTGCCAGCCGCCAGAGGGACAGGGTCAACGAGCAGTACTTC. Its translation is CASRQRDRVNEQYF.

This chain connects TRBV11-1 to TRBJ1-5; D gene unclear. Trimming shortened V by 5 bases and J by 5 bases, and 13 bases separated the two germline ends. The CDR3 runs to 14 residues. Per the germline V gene, CDR1 is SGHAT and CDR2 is FQDESV (reference sequence). The CDR3 DNA follows: TGTGCCAGCAGCAGGATTGGGCAGGATCAGCCCCAGCATTTT. It encodes CASSRIGQDQPQHF.